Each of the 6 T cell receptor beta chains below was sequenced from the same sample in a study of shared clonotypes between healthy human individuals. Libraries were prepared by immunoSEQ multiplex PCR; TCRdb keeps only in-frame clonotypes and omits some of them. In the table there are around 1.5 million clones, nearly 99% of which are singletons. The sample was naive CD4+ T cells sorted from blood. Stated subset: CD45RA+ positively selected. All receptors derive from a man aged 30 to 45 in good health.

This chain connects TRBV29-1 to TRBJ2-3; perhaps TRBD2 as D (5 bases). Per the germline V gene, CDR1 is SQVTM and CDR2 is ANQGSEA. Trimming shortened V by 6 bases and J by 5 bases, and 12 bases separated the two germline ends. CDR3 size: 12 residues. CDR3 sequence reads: CSVTAGGDTQYF. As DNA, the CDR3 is TGCAGCGTGACGGCGGGCGGAGATACGCAGTATTTT.

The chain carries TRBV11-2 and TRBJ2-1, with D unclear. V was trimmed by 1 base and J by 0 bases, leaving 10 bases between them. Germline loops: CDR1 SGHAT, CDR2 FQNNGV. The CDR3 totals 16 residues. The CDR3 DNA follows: TGTGCCAGCAGCTTAGTTGTGCGGAGCTCCTACAATGAGCAGTTCTTC. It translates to CASSLVVRSSYNEQFF.

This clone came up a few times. CDR3 nucleotide sequence: TGTGCCAGCAGCCGTTGGACAGCCAATGAGCAGTTCTTC. Its protein is CASSRWTANEQFF. The chain employs TRBV14 and TRBJ2-1, with D tentatively TRBD1 (6 bases). The CDR3 sequence is 13 residues long. Per the germline V gene, CDR1 is SGHDN and CDR2 is FVKESK. Trimming pared 4 bases from V and 6 bases from J, leaving 10 bases between. The entire variable domain, with the rest obtained from reference TRBV14 and TRBJ2-1, is as follows: EAGVTQFPSHSVIEKGQTVTLRCDPISGHDNLYWYRRVMGKEIKFLLHFVKESKQDESGMPNNRFLAERTGGTYSTLKVQPAELEDSGVYFCASSRWTANEQFFGPGTRLTVL.

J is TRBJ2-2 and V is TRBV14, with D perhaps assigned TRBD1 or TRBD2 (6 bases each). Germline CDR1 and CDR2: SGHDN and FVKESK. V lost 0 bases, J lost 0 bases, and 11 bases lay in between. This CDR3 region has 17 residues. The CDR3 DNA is TGTGCCAGCAGCCAAGAAACTGGGGGGCCGAACACCGGGGAGCTGTTTTTT. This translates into CASSQETGGPNTGELFF.

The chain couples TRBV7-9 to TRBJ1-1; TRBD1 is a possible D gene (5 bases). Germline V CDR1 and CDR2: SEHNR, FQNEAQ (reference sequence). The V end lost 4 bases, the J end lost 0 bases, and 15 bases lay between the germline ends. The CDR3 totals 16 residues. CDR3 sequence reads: CASSSAPGAMNTEAFF. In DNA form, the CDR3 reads TGTGCCAGCAGCTCGGCCCCCGGGGCCATGAACACTGAAGCTTTCTTT.

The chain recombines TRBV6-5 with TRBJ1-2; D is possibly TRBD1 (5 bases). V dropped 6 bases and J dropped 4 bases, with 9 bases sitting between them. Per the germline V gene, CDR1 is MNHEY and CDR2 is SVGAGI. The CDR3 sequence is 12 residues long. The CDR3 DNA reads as TGTGCCAGCAGCCGGGACGGCTATGGCTACACCTTC. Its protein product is CASSRDGYGYTF.